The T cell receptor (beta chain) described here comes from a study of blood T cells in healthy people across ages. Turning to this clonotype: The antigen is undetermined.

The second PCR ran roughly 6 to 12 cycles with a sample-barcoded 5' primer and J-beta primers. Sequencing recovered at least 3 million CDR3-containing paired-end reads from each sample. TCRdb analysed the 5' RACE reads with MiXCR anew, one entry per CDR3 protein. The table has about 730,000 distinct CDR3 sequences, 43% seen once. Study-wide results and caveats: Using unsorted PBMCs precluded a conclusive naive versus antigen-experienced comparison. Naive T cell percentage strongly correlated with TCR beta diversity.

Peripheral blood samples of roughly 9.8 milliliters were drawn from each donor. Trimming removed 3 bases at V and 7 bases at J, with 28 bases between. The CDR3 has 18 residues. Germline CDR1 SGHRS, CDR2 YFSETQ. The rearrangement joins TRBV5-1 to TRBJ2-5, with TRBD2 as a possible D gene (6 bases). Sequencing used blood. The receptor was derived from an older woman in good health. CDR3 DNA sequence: TGCGCCAGCAGCTCCGGACGTAGTAGCGGAACCAAGAGAGGGACCCAGTACTTC. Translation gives CASSSGRSSGTKRGTQYF.